This record covers a single T cell receptor beta chain. Its matching antigen is unknown. The same CDR3 can be traced to other DNA sequences in this sample. The sample comes from a study of STAT5B mutations in CD4+ large granular lymphocyte leukemia. TCRdb's table, derived via immunoSEQ multiplex PCR, lists solely in-frame clones and lacks some. Among tens of thousands of clones listed, more than 75% were seen once. The study's findings and limits: TRBV06-family usage was enriched in top patient clones (8/27) versus controls (2/35). Patient CD4-sorted repertoires looked more clonal than healthy CD4+ repertoires, even without putative leukemic clones.

This CDR3 spans 14 amino acids. Germline V lookup: CDR1 MGHDK, CDR2 SYGVNS. V shed 2 bases and J shed 0 bases, with 6 bases lying between them. This sequence joins TRBV25-1 and TRBJ2-3; weak D call: TRBD2 (5 bases). Source material: CD4+ T cells from blood buffy coats. The clonotype was recovered from a human donor in good health. The CDR3 DNA is TGTGCCAGCAGTGAACGACTAAGCACAGATACGCAGTATTTT. It encodes CASSERLSTDTQYF.